The 27 T cell receptor beta chains reported below all come from one sample, sequenced in a study of cytomegalovirus exposure and HLA in healthy donors. Primers: 60 Vbeta forward and 13 Jbeta reverse. TCRdb's copy holds only in-frame clones and misses some; the assay was immunoSEQ multiplex PCR. The table records roughly 130,000 clones, roughly 70% of them present only once. Source material: PBMCs. The receptors stem from a woman between 40 and 55 years old in good health and CMV-seropositive.

The CDR3 here is CASSTQQGYEQYF. The CDR3 coding sequence is TGTGCCAGTAGTACACAACAGGGTTACGAGCAGTACTTC. The chain is built from TRBV19 and TRBJ2-7; TRBD1 is a possible D gene (6 bases). The CDR3 consists of 13 residues. CDR1 and CDR2 (germline): LNHDA, SQIVND (reference sequence). Trimming pared 4 bases from V and 4 bases from J, leaving 11 bases between.

The chain combines TRBV7-2 with TRBJ1-6; D perhaps matches TRBD1 (6 bases). V was cut by 2 bases and J by 3 bases, with 14 bases left in between. Per the germline V gene, CDR1 is SGHTA and CDR2 is FQGNSA. This CDR3 comprises 17 residues. In DNA, the CDR3 is TGTGCCAGCAGCTTAACTGCCACAGGGTTCTATAATTCACCCCTCCACTTT. It codes for CASSLTATGFYNSPLHF.

This clone has just one count. The chain uses TRBV7-6 and TRBJ1-1; D unresolved. The CDR3 runs 14 residues. Per germline, CDR1 SGHVS and CDR2 FNYEAQ. The V end was cut by 0 bases, the J end by 3 bases, with 8 bases between. The CDR3 DNA follows: TGTGCCAGCAGCTTAGCCCCGGGGTACACTGAAGCTTTCTTT. This encodes CASSLAPGYTEAFF.

This clone appeared a single time. The chain is built from TRBV5-1 and TRBJ2-3; TRBD1 matches 9 bases. The germline CDR1 and CDR2 sequences are SGHRS and YFSETQ. This CDR3 spans 15 amino acids. The junction had 3 bases not matched to a gene; V was cut back by 4 bases and J by 0 bases. For the CDR3, the DNA is TGCGCCAGCAGCACGGGACAGGGAAGCACAGATACGCAGTATTTT. Translation gives CASSTGQGSTDTQYF. Supplemented by reference TRBV5-1 and TRBJ2-3, the full variable domain reads KAGVTQTPRYLIKTRGQQVTLSCSPISGHRSVSWYQQTPGQGLQFLFEYFSETQRNKGNFPGRFSGRQFSNSRSEMNVSTLELGDSALYLCASSTGQGSTDTQYFGPGTRLTVL.

The V gene is TRBV7-9, the J gene TRBJ1-1; D gene unclear. The CDR3 sequence is 11 residues long. CDR1 and CDR2 from the germline V gene are SEHNR and FQNEAQ (reference sequence). Deletions cut 4 bases from V and 4 bases from J, with 4 bases between. The CDR3 region has the DNA TGTGCCAGCAGCTCTCCCACTGAAGCTTTCTTT. Protein product: CASSSPTEAFF. Full variable domain (remainder filled in from reference TRBV7-9 and TRBJ1-1): DTGVSQNPRHKITKRGQNVTFRCDPISEHNRLYWYRQTLGQGPEFLTYFQNEAQLEKSRLLSDRFSAERPKGSFSTLEIQRTEQGDSAMYLCASSSPTEAFFGQGTRLTVV.

V gene TRBV7-2 combines with J gene TRBJ2-5, with 7 positions matching TRBD2. The CDR3 has 16 amino acids. Losses at the gene ends were 5 bases for V and 2 bases for J; bases not matched to a gene: 11. Germline CDR1 reads SGHTA; CDR2 reads FQGNSA. In DNA, the CDR3 is TGTGCCAGCAGCCCCCGATGGGGGGGTAGGCAAGAGACCCAGTACTTC. This encodes CASSPRWGGRQETQYF.

The chain links TRBV5-1 to TRBJ1-5; the D is unclear. CDR3 length: 13 residues. Germline-derived CDR1 and CDR2 are SGHRS and YFSETQ. V was trimmed by 3 bases and J by 7 bases, leaving 11 bases between them. The CDR3 DNA reads TGCGCCAGCAGCTCGGGGAGCGGCCAGCCCCAGCATTTT. It encodes CASSSGSGQPQHF.

V gene TRBV9 combines with J gene TRBJ2-4; tentatively, D is TRBD2 (6 bases). This CDR3 region has 15 residues. Per germline, CDR1 SGDLS and CDR2 YYNGEE. Trimming shortened V by 1 base and J by 0 bases, and 8 bases separated the two germline ends. The DNA for the CDR3 is TGTGCCAGCAGCGTAACCGGGGGAGCCAAAAACATTCAGTACTTC. Protein sequence: CASSVTGGAKNIQYF.

The chain employs TRBV9 and TRBJ1-6; 11 nucleotides agree with TRBD1. There are 16 residues in the CDR3. The V segment lost 0 bases and the J segment 10 bases; nucleotides outside the gene matches: 6. The germline V gene encodes CDR1 SGDLS and CDR2 YYNGEE. The CDR3 spells CASSVGGQGVNSPLHF. CDR3 nucleotides: TGTGCCAGCAGCGTAGGGGGACAGGGGGTAAACTCACCCCTCCACTTT.

The V gene is TRBV5-1, the J gene TRBJ2-4; 8 bases align to TRBD2. The CDR3 length is 16 residues. CDR1 is SGHRS and CDR2 is YFSETQ in the germline V gene. With 4 bases clipped from V and 6 bases from J, the junction kept 12 bases outside the gene matches. The CDR3 here is CASSRGGVSEVNIQYF. The CDR3, as DNA: TGCGCCAGCAGCCGGGGGGGGGTCAGTGAGGTAAACATTCAGTACTTC. The variable domain in full, completed from reference TRBV5-1 and TRBJ2-4, reads KAGVTQTPRYLIKTRGQQVTLSCSPISGHRSVSWYQQTPGQGLQFLFEYFSETQRNKGNFPGRFSGRQFSNSRSEMNVSTLELGDSALYLCASSRGGVSEVNIQYFGAGTRLSVL.

The CDR3 sequence: CASSFSTTSGSEQFF. CDR3 DNA: TGTGCCAGCAGCTTCTCCACTACTAGCGGGAGTGAGCAGTTCTTC. The rearrangement uses TRBV5-4 and TRBJ2-1, with 11 bases fitting TRBD2. Germline V gene sequence: CDR1 SGHNT, CDR2 YYREEE (reference sequence). Germline trimming cut 2 bases from V and 9 bases from J; bases unmatched to any gene: 7. This CDR3 has 15 amino acids.

The chain has TRBV6-5 and TRBJ2-7, with TRBD1 matching 7 bases. Germline trimming cut 2 bases from V and 4 bases from J; bases unmatched to any gene: 2. This CDR3 is 13 amino acids long. Germline loops: CDR1 MNHEY, CDR2 SVGAGI. DNA of the CDR3: TGTGCCAGCAGTTACGTGGGACAGTACGAGCAGTACTTC. It yields the protein CASSYVGQYEQYF.

This chain links TRBV18 with TRBJ1-3; D is possibly TRBD1 (5 bases). The V gene lost 4 bases and the J gene lost 0 bases, with 19 bases spanning the gap. Germline assignment: CDR1 KGHSH and CDR2 LQKENI. The CDR3 loop spans 18 amino acids. The CDR3 sequence is CASSLSWDSSASGNTIYF. DNA of the CDR3: TGTGCCAGCTCACTCTCTTGGGACTCCTCCGCCTCTGGAAACACCATATATTTT.

The chain links TRBV30 to TRBJ1-2, with 10 positions matching TRBD1. The CDR3 length is 15 residues. Germline V gene lookup returns CDR1 GTSNPN and CDR2 SVGIG (reference sequence). J was trimmed by 5 bases and V by 3 bases; bases with no gene match: 9. This CDR3 is CAWRGGTGEWYGYTF. CDR3 nucleotide sequence: TGTGCCTGGAGGGGAGGGACAGGGGAATGGTATGGCTACACCTTC.

The chain has TRBV2 and TRBJ1-2; D is unresolved. The V and J ends lost 7 bases and 8 bases respectively, with 20 bases between them. The CDR3 covers 14 residues. Germline values: CDR1 SNHLY, CDR2 FYNNEI. CDR3 bases: TGTGCCAGCACCCCGGTGATGCCGGGAAGGGGCTACACCTTC. Translated: CASTPVMPGRGYTF.

The genes are TRBV6-5 and TRBJ2-1, with 7 nucleotides matching TRBD1. The V and J ends lost 4 bases and 0 bases, in that order; junction bases with no gene match: 6. CDR1 and CDR2 from the germline V gene are MNHEY and SVGAGI. The CDR3 spans 16 residues. CDR3 protein: CASSSHRGSSYNEQFF. In nucleotides, the CDR3 is TGTGCCAGCAGTTCTCACAGGGGAAGCTCCTACAATGAGCAGTTCTTC.

V usage is TRBV19 and J usage is TRBJ1-5; 9 bases fit TRBD1. After removal of 5 bases from V and 4 bases from J, the junction contained 3 bases not matched to a gene. The CDR3 contains 14 residues. From germline, CDR1 is LNHDA and CDR2 SQIVND (reference sequence). CDR3 nucleotide sequence: TGTGCCAGTAGTCCCGGGACAGGGAATCAGCCCCAGCATTTT. Residues: CASSPGTGNQPQHF. Based on the CDR3 plus reference TRBV19 and TRBJ1-5, the full variable domain is DGGITQSPKYLFRKEGQNVTLSCEQNLNHDAMYWYRQDPGQGLRLIYYSQIVNDFQKGDIAEGYSVSREKKESFPLTVTSAQKNPTAFYLCASSPGTGNQPQHFGDGTRLSIL.

The chain uses TRBV28 and TRBJ1-6; D may be TRBD1 (5 bases). The length of the CDR3 is 15 residues. The ends were cut back, 3 bases at V and 0 bases at J, with 6 bases in the middle. Germline-derived CDR1 and CDR2 are MDHEN and SYDVKM. CDR3 bases: TGTGCCAGCAGTTTGGGGGGCTCCTATAATTCACCCCTCCACTTT. Translated, it gives CASSLGGSYNSPLHF. The full variable domain, in which reference TRBV28 and TRBJ1-6 provide the parts outside the CDR3, is DVKVTQSSRYLVKRTGEKVFLECVQDMDHENMFWYRQDPGLGLRLIYFSYDVKMKEKGDIPEGYSVSREKKERFSLILESASTNQTSMYLCASSLGGSYNSPLHFGNGTRLTVT.

V gene TRBV7-9 combines with J gene TRBJ2-5, with TRBD1 matching over 9 bases. V was clipped by 4 bases and J by 4 bases; unmatched bases: 7. CDR3 length equals 15 residues. Germline CDR1 and CDR2: SEHNR and FQNEAQ (reference sequence). Here the CDR3 DNA reads TGTGCCAGCAGCTCAGGGACAGGGAGGACAGAGACCCAGTACTTC. Translating it yields CASSSGTGRTETQYF.

The chain has TRBV11-2 and TRBJ1-1, with 7 bases aligning to TRBD1. V lost 5 bases and J lost 10; bases outside the gene matches: 19. The CDR3 length is 16 residues. In germline, CDR1 is SGHAT, CDR2 FQNNGV. CDR3 protein: CASSQGRGGSFLIAFF. The CDR3 DNA reads TGTGCCAGCAGCCAAGGTAGAGGGGGCTCTTTTCTGATAGCTTTCTTT.

This rearrangement joins TRBV28 to TRBJ2-7; TRBD1 is a possible D gene (6 bases). The ends were cut back, 6 bases at V and 5 bases at J, with 17 bases in the middle. Germline V gene lookup returns CDR1 MDHEN and CDR2 SYDVKM. CDR3 length: 14 amino acids. The chain's CDR3 is CASRGAGNINEQYF. As DNA, the CDR3 is TGTGCCAGCAGGGGGGCAGGGAATATCAACGAGCAGTACTTC.

This rearrangement joins TRBV27 to TRBJ1-6, with D maybe TRBD1 (5 bases). The CDR3 runs 14 residues. Deletions cut 3 bases from V and 13 bases from J, with 16 bases between. The germline gives CDR1 MNHEY, CDR2 SMNVEV (reference sequence). CDR3 nucleotides: TGTGCCAGCAGTTTGCGGGGGACCTCGGGCCCCCTCCACTTT. This sequence encodes CASSLRGTSGPLHF.

The rearrangement links TRBV19 to TRBJ1-3, with D uncertain. The CDR3 runs 15 residues. Per the germline V gene, CDR1 is LNHDA and CDR2 is SQIVND (reference sequence). V lost 6 bases, J lost 3 bases, and 15 bases lay in between. The chain's CDR3 is CASSSKTVFGNTIYF. CDR3 sequence (DNA): TGTGCCAGTAGCAGCAAAACAGTTTTTGGAAACACCATATATTTT. Supplemented by reference TRBV19 and TRBJ1-3, the full variable domain reads DGGITQSPKYLFRKEGQNVTLSCEQNLNHDAMYWYRQDPGQGLRLIYYSQIVNDFQKGDIAEGYSVSREKKESFPLTVTSAQKNPTAFYLCASSSKTVFGNTIYFGEGSWLTVV.

The gene calls are TRBV6-1 and TRBJ1-2, with a possible D match to TRBD1 (6 bases). The CDR3 is made up of 16 amino acids. The germline gives CDR1 MNHNS, CDR2 SASEGT. V gave up 0 bases and J gave up 4 bases, with 15 bases separating them. Here the CDR3 reads CASSEAGGGGPYGYTF. CDR3 bases: TGTGCCAGCAGTGAAGCTGGGGGAGGGGGGCCCTATGGCTACACCTTC.

As DNA, the CDR3 is TGTGCCAGCAGCCGCGGAGAGGGCGGAGGGAGGGAGCTGTTTTTT. The encoded protein is CASSRGEGGGRELFF. The chain combines TRBV5-4 with TRBJ2-2, with D possibly being TRBD2 (6 bases). The ends were cut back, 4 bases at V and 9 bases at J, with 19 bases in the middle. The germline V gene encodes CDR1 SGHNT and CDR2 YYREEE (reference sequence). This CDR3 contains 15 residues.

The chain links TRBV7-3 to TRBJ2-1, with 7 bases that match TRBD2. Germline V gene lookup returns CDR1 SGHTA and CDR2 FQGTGA. The CDR3 is 12 amino acids. The V gene end was trimmed by 5 bases and the J gene end by 10 bases; junction bases not matched to a gene: 5. The CDR3 region is CASSLQRGEQFF. For the CDR3, the DNA is TGTGCCAGCAGCCTTCAGCGGGGCGAGCAGTTCTTC.

This chain connects TRBV6-6 to TRBJ1-1; TRBD1 aligns across 7 bases. Trimming at V came to 4 bases and at J to 0 bases, leaving 8 bases not matched to a gene. CDR3 length: 16 amino acids. Germline assignment: CDR1 MNHNY and CDR2 SVGAGI (reference sequence). The CDR3 loop reads CASSSGTVHMNTEAFF. The CDR3 DNA is TGTGCCAGCAGTTCCGGGACAGTTCACATGAACACTGAAGCTTTCTTT.